One and the same sample provided the 17 T cell receptor beta chains below, sequenced in a study of cytomegalovirus exposure and HLA in healthy donors. PCR was performed using 60 Vbeta and 13 Jbeta primers. Clones were read by immunoSEQ multiplex PCR, and TCRdb kept only the in-frame ones, dropping some. The sample's table shows 150,000 or so clones. Sequencing was carried out using PBMCs. The receptors come from a woman between 50 and 59 years old in good health and CMV-seronegative.

The chain recombines TRBV27 with TRBJ1-2; TRBD1 agrees at 7 bases. Per germline, CDR1 MNHEY and CDR2 SMNVEV (reference sequence). CDR3 length: 13 residues. Germline trimming cut 7 bases from V and 3 bases from J; bases unmatched to any gene: 5. CDR3 protein: CASTTGTDYGYTF. The DNA of the CDR3 is TGTGCCAGCACGACCGGGACAGACTATGGCTACACCTTC.

In regard to this clone: Other DNA variants within this sample encode the same CDR3. The chain recombines TRBV9 with TRBJ2-1; the match to TRBD2 covers 8 bases. The V gene end was trimmed by 3 bases and the J gene end by 0 bases; junction bases not matched to a gene: 2. The CDR3 length is 15 residues. Germline V gene data show CDR1 as SGDLS and CDR2 as YYNGEE. In DNA form, the CDR3 reads TGTGCCAGCAGCGCGGGGACTAGCTCCTACAATGAGCAGTTCTTC. Translating it yields CASSAGTSSYNEQFF.

J is TRBJ1-6 and V is TRBV4-1, with 7 bases fitting TRBD1. CDR3 length: 15 amino acids. The germline V gene has CDR1 MGHRA and CDR2 YSYEKL. The J segment lost 14 bases and the V segment lost 2 bases, leaving 12 bases of the junction unmatched. The CDR3: CASSQQRTGGGTLHF. Here the CDR3 DNA reads TGCGCCAGCAGCCAACAGCGGACAGGTGGAGGCACCCTCCACTTT.

The chain has TRBV6-5 and TRBJ1-5; the match to TRBD1 covers 8 bases. This CDR3 is 14 amino acids long. J was trimmed by 1 base and V by 9 bases; bases with no gene match: 5. In germline, CDR1 is MNHEY, CDR2 SVGAGI. The CDR3 nucleotides read TGTGCCAGTAGGACAGGGAGAAGCAATCAGCCCCAGCATTTT. It is translated as CASRTGRSNQPQHF.

The V call is TRBV30, the J call TRBJ1-2, with D possibly matching TRBD1 (6 bases). Trimming pared 2 bases from V and 0 bases from J, leaving 7 bases between. Germline CDR1 and CDR2: GTSNPN and SVGIG (reference sequence). CDR3 length: 13 residues. CDR3 nucleotides: TGTGCCTGGAGTAGGACAGCTAACTATGGCTACACCTTC. Protein product: CAWSRTANYGYTF.

The chain carries TRBV27 and TRBJ1-4; TRBD1 matches 8 bases. The CDR3 has 14 amino acids. After removal of 4 bases from V and 8 bases from J, the junction contained 6 bases not matched to a gene. Germline CDR1 MNHEY, CDR2 SMNVEV (reference sequence). The DNA for the CDR3 is TGTGCCAGCAGTTCCCGGACAGGGCGCGAAAAACTGTTTTTT. Its translation: CASSSRTGREKLFF.

V usage is TRBV4-3 and J usage is TRBJ2-1, with TRBD2 identical over 10 bases. The CDR3 sequence is 17 residues long. From germline, CDR1 is LGHNA and CDR2 YSLEER. Germline trimming cut 1 base from V and 6 bases from J; bases unmatched to any gene: 9. This CDR3 reads CASSQAHLAGVGNEQFF. The CDR3, as DNA: TGCGCCAGCAGCCAAGCCCATCTAGCGGGAGTAGGCAATGAGCAGTTCTTC.

The CDR3 loop reads CASSLQGHGNTEAFF. The CDR3 bases are TGTGCCAGCAGCCTACAGGGACATGGGAACACTGAAGCTTTCTTT. The V call is TRBV7-9, the J call TRBJ1-1; a weak D match, TRBD1 (6 bases). Per the germline V gene, CDR1 is SEHNR and CDR2 is FQNEAQ (reference sequence). The CDR3 length is 15 residues. The ends were cut back, 5 bases at V and 1 base at J, with 14 bases in the middle.

The chain combines TRBV5-1 with TRBJ1-3, with TRBD1 identical over 10 bases. Germline V lookup: CDR1 SGHRS, CDR2 YFSETQ. The CDR3 covers 16 residues. V lost 2 bases, J lost 0 bases, and 2 bases stayed unmatched. This chain's CDR3 is CASSFGTGASGNTIYF. The CDR3 bases are TGCGCCAGCAGCTTCGGGACAGGGGCCTCTGGAAACACCATATATTTT.

The CDR3 reads CASSLFSRTDTDTQYF. CDR3 sequence (DNA): TGCGCCAGCAGCTTGTTTAGTCGAACCGACACAGATACGCAGTATTTT. This chain joins TRBV5-1 and TRBJ2-3; unclear D gene. Germline V CDR1 and CDR2: SGHRS, YFSETQ. Between the trimmed V and J ends, which lost 1 base and 2 bases, there was a span of 14 bases. The CDR3 loop spans 16 amino acids.

The gene calls are TRBV5-1 and TRBJ2-7; 9 bases agree with TRBD1. Germline values: CDR1 SGHRS, CDR2 YFSETQ. The junction had 6 bases not matched to a gene; V was cut back by 4 bases and J by 4 bases. The CDR3 extends over 14 amino acids. The CDR3 bases are TGCGCCAGCAGCCGGGACAGGGATGGGTACGAGCAGTACTTC. Translation gives CASSRDRDGYEQYF.

The chain combines TRBV5-6 with TRBJ2-5; 8 bases are a match to TRBD2. The CDR3 is 14 amino acids. Germline assignment: CDR1 SGHDT and CDR2 YYEEEE. With 3 bases clipped from V and 1 base from J, the junction kept 2 bases outside the gene matches. The CDR3 loop is CASSSGGSQETQYF. In DNA form, the CDR3 reads TGTGCCAGCAGCTCGGGAGGGTCCCAAGAGACCCAGTACTTC.

The chain combines TRBV18 with TRBJ2-7; 8 nucleotides agree with TRBD2. Germline loops: CDR1 KGHSH, CDR2 LQKENI. With V trimmed by 0 bases and J by 6 bases, 7 bases remained unmatched. The CDR3 extends over 15 amino acids. The DNA of the CDR3 is TGTGCCAGCTCACCACCGAGCGGGAGCTTAGGCGAGCAGTACTTC. This translates into CASSPPSGSLGEQYF.

The CDR3 reads CASSQVGLAGVSAHSYNEQFF. The CDR3 coding sequence is TGCGCCAGCAGCCAAGTCGGCCTAGCGGGAGTTTCCGCCCACTCCTACAATGAGCAGTTCTTC. The rearrangement joins TRBV4-1 to TRBJ2-1; 10 bases agree with TRBD2. Germline assignment: CDR1 MGHRA and CDR2 YSYEKL. With 1 base clipped from V and 0 bases from J, the junction kept 15 bases outside the gene matches. The CDR3 has 21 residues.

The J gene is TRBJ2-7, the V gene TRBV28; TRBD2 matches 12 bases. The germline V gene encodes CDR1 MDHEN and CDR2 SYDVKM. V shed 6 bases, J shed 1 base, and the junction held 4 bases outside the gene matches. The CDR3 covers 15 residues. CDR3 nucleotide sequence: TGTGCCAGCAGCCTTACTAGCGGGAGGTCCTACGAGCAGTACTTC. It codes for CASSLTSGRSYEQYF. The full variable domain, with the rest looked up from reference TRBV28 and TRBJ2-7, is DVKVTQSSRYLVKRTGEKVFLECVQDMDHENMFWYRQDPGLGLRLIYFSYDVKMKEKGDIPEGYSVSREKKERFSLILESASTNQTSMYLCASSLTSGRSYEQYFGPGTRLTVT.

The chain recombines TRBV6-5 with TRBJ1-1; 7 nucleotides agree with TRBD1. V was pared by 6 bases and J by 0 bases, with 4 bases of the junction left unmatched. Germline CDR1 is MNHEY and CDR2 is SVGAGI. The CDR3 sequence is 14 residues long. This CDR3 reads CASRRQGMNTEAFF. The DNA of the CDR3 is TGTGCCAGCAGGAGACAGGGTATGAACACTGAAGCTTTCTTT.

V is TRBV19 and J is TRBJ1-3; D perhaps matches TRBD1 (5 bases). Trimming took off 5 bases at V and 4 bases at J, with 9 bases between the two ends. Germline V gives CDR1 LNHDA, CDR2 SQIVND (reference sequence). CDR3 length: 13 amino acids. DNA for the CDR3: TGTGCCAGTAGTGAGACAGCAGGAAACACCATATATTTT. Translating it yields CASSETAGNTIYF. Looking up the rest from reference TRBV19 and TRBJ1-3 gives the full variable domain: DGGITQSPKYLFRKEGQNVTLSCEQNLNHDAMYWYRQDPGQGLRLIYYSQIVNDFQKGDIAEGYSVSREKKESFPLTVTSAQKNPTAFYLCASSETAGNTIYFGEGSWLTVV.